The text below deals with one T cell receptor beta chain. Germline V gene data show CDR1 as KGHDR and CDR2 as SFDVKD. Deletions cut 4 bases from V and 1 base from J, with 6 bases between. This CDR3 has 14 residues. This specimen belongs to a study of T-cell memory formation after mild COVID-19. MiXCR, run by TCRdb on the 5' RACE reads, gives a single entry per CDR3 protein. The data contain 500,000 to 650,000 distinct CDR3 sequences, roughly a fifth of them singletons. The clonotype originates from an adult woman who had mild COVID-19 (a few samples of this study predate the infection). Cell type and time point are not known. This chain joins TRBV24-1 and TRBJ2-2; D gene ambiguous. What was sequenced was PBMCs or a T cell subset sorted from them (not recorded which). CDR3 nucleotides: TGTGCCACCAGTGACCCCGAGAACACCGGGGAGCTGTTTTTT. It yields the protein CATSDPENTGELFF.